These 13 T cell receptor beta chains originate from one sample sequenced in a study of cytomegalovirus exposure and HLA in healthy donors. The table came from immunoSEQ multiplex PCR; TCRdb's copy has only in-frame clones and leaves some out. The sample shows tens of thousands of clones, around 95% of them seen only once. Input material: PBMCs. Receptor source: a man younger than 35 in good health and CMV-seropositive.

The V gene is TRBV5-4, the J gene TRBJ2-5, with 7 bases aligning to TRBD1. The CDR3 has 13 residues. V lost 0 bases to trimming and J lost 5 bases; unmatched junction nucleotides: 1. Germline CDR1 SGHNT, CDR2 YYREEE (reference sequence). CDR3 coding DNA: TGTGCCAGCAGCTTGGGACAGGGCGAGACCCAGTACTTC. Translating it yields CASSLGQGETQYF.

The V call is TRBV6-5, the J call TRBJ2-7; 8 positions match TRBD2. The CDR3 has 15 residues. Per germline, CDR1 MNHEY and CDR2 SVGAGI. Losses at the gene ends were 0 bases for V and 3 bases for J; bases not matched to a gene: 4. The CDR3 loop reads CASSYSSGGFYEQYF. CDR3 bases: TGTGCCAGCAGTTACTCCAGCGGGGGTTTCTACGAGCAGTACTTC.

J is TRBJ2-7 and V is TRBV5-1; TRBD2 matches 14 bases. The CDR3 runs to 18 residues. Germline-derived CDR1 and CDR2 are SGHRS and YFSETQ. V was pared by 0 bases and J by 3 bases, with 8 bases of the junction left unmatched. In DNA, the CDR3 is TGCGCCAGCAGCTTGGATGGGACTAGCGGGAGTCGGTACTACGAGCAGTACTTC. It specifies CASSLDGTSGSRYYEQYF.

This clone was observed once. The V and J genes are TRBV6-4 and TRBJ1-1, with D perhaps matching TRBD1 (5 bases). V lost 4 bases to trimming and J lost 0 bases, with 12 bases between them. CDR1 MRHNA and CDR2 SNTAGT come from the germline V gene. CDR3 length equals 15 residues. The DNA for the CDR3 is TGTGCCAGCAGTGGTACGGACACGATGAACACTGAAGCTTTCTTT. It encodes CASSGTDTMNTEAFF.

The rearrangement links TRBV28 to TRBJ1-6; D is perhaps TRBD1 (5 bases). This CDR3 spans 19 amino acids. Trimming pared 0 bases from V and 2 bases from J, leaving 17 bases between. Germline V gives CDR1 MDHEN, CDR2 SYDVKM. CDR3 sequence reads: CASSLWLRLKGTYNSPLHF. Here the CDR3 DNA reads TGTGCCAGCAGTTTATGGTTGAGGCTTAAGGGGACCTATAATTCACCCCTCCACTTT.

The V and J genes are TRBV27 and TRBJ1-2, with a possible D match to TRBD1 (6 bases). The CDR3 totals 15 residues. CDR1 is MNHEY, CDR2 SMNVEV, per germline (reference sequence). V was cut by 3 bases and J by 8 bases, with 19 bases left in between. CDR3: CASSLVSGGALGYTF. The CDR3 DNA is TGTGCCAGCAGTTTGGTGTCTGGGGGCGCACTGGGCTACACCTTC.

V is TRBV7-3 and J is TRBJ2-1, with 8 nucleotides matching TRBD2. The germline V gene has CDR1 SGHTA and CDR2 FQGTGA. The CDR3 has 11 residues. The ends lost 5 bases at V and 15 bases at J; junction bases unmatched: 6. The CDR3 bases are TGTGCCAGCAGCCCCGGGACTAGTATGTTCTTC. Translated: CASSPGTSMFF.

In this sample, this clone turned up a few times. V and J are TRBV5-1 and TRBJ2-3; unclear D gene. CDR1 SGHRS and CDR2 YFSETQ come from the germline V gene. V was clipped by 1 base and J by 0 bases, with 3 bases between them. This CDR3 has 13 residues. The CDR3 coding sequence is TGCGCCAGCAGCTTGACTAGCACAGATACGCAGTATTTT. Its protein product is CASSLTSTDTQYF.

This rearrangement joins TRBV7-3 to TRBJ2-5, with D possibly matching TRBD2 (6 bases). This CDR3 is built from 16 residues. The V end was cut by 5 bases, the J end by 1 base, with 17 bases between. From germline, CDR1 is SGHTA and CDR2 FQGTGA. CDR3 nucleotides: TGTGCCAGCAGCCAAAACGGGGCGGGGTCCCAAGAGACCCAGTACTTC. Protein sequence: CASSQNGAGSQETQYF. The full variable domain, completed using reference TRBV7-3 and TRBJ2-5, is GAGVSQTPSNKVTEKGKYVELRCDPISGHTALYWYRQSLGQGPEFLIYFQGTGAADDSGLPNDRFFAVRPEGSVSTLKIQRTERGDSAVYLCASSQNGAGSQETQYFGPGTRLLVL.

The chain links TRBV7-9 to TRBJ2-7, with 8 nucleotides matching TRBD1. The CDR3 is made up of 14 amino acids. The V and J ends lost 5 bases and 2 bases, in that order; junction bases with no gene match: 5. Germline-derived CDR1 and CDR2 are SEHNR and FQNEAQ (reference sequence). This CDR3 is CASSPRQGPYEQYF. Written as DNA, the CDR3 is TGTGCCAGCAGCCCGAGACAGGGGCCCTACGAGCAGTACTTC.

The rearrangement links TRBV15 to TRBJ1-1, with 8 bases aligning to TRBD1. Unmatched junction bases numbered 10, after V lost 6 bases and J lost 1 base. Germline V CDR1 and CDR2: LNHNV, YYDKDF (reference sequence). The CDR3 contains 16 residues. The CDR3 is CATREQGGVSNTEAFF. The CDR3 nucleotides read TGTGCCACCAGAGAACAGGGGGGAGTTTCGAACACTGAAGCTTTCTTT.

This clone has just one count. The chain has TRBV11-2 and TRBJ2-5; 10 positions agree with TRBD2. The germline CDR1 and CDR2 sequences are SGHAT and FQNNGV. After removal of 1 base from V and 7 bases from J, the junction contained 9 bases not matched to a gene. The CDR3 extends over 16 amino acids. In DNA form, the CDR3 reads TGTGCCAGCAGCTTAGTGGTACTAGCGGGATCCACGACCCAGTACTTC. It translates to CASSLVVLAGSTTQYF.

The chain couples TRBV28 to TRBJ1-1; D may be TRBD1 (6 bases). CDR1 is MDHEN and CDR2 is SYDVKM in the germline V gene. The ends were cut back, 2 bases at V and 3 bases at J, with 13 bases in the middle. The CDR3 extends over 15 amino acids. The CDR3 DNA reads as TGTGCCAGCAGTTTACTGGGGGCCCGGGACACTGAAGCTTTCTTT. Translated, it gives CASSLLGARDTEAFF. The variable domain in full, completed from reference TRBV28 and TRBJ1-1, reads DVKVTQSSRYLVKRTGEKVFLECVQDMDHENMFWYRQDPGLGLRLIYFSYDVKMKEKGDIPEGYSVSREKKERFSLILESASTNQTSMYLCASSLLGARDTEAFFGQGTRLTVV.